The next 19 T cell receptor beta chains were all read from a single sample in a study of T cell repertoires in ileal Crohn's disease. Time point specified: neoterminal ileum biopsy at postoperative endoscopy, about 6 months after surgery. Assay used: immunoSEQ multiplex PCR; TCRdb lists only in-frame clones, some missing. The repertoire holds about 11,000 clones, with roughly 72% as singletons. The sequenced sample consisted of ileal tissue. All receptors come from an adult with Crohn's disease.

Remarks on this clone: At the DNA level, this CDR3 is encoded by other sequences in the same sample as well. This rearrangement joins TRBV5-1 to TRBJ2-3, with 9 bases lining up with TRBD1. Trimming removed 5 bases from V and 2 bases from J; junction bases left unmatched: 6. Germline CDR1 is SGHRS and CDR2 is YFSETQ. This CDR3 spans 15 amino acids. CDR3 residues: CASSPGQGSTDTQYF. DNA of the CDR3: TGCGCCAGCAGTCCGGGACAGGGCTCCACAGATACGCAGTATTTT.

The DNA of the CDR3 is TGTGCCAGCAATGGGAGGTACAGGGGTCAGCCCCAGCATTTT. This codes for CASNGRYRGQPQHF. V is TRBV28 and J is TRBJ1-5, with TRBD1 identical over 7 bases. The CDR3 length is 14 residues. V shed 7 bases and J 6 bases; nucleotides not matched to a gene: 9. Per germline, CDR1 MDHEN and CDR2 SYDVKM. The full variable domain, in which reference TRBV28 and TRBJ1-5 provide the parts outside the CDR3, is DVKVTQSSRYLVKRTGEKVFLECVQDMDHENMFWYRQDPGLGLRLIYFSYDVKMKEKGDIPEGYSVSREKKERFSLILESASTNQTSMYLCASNGRYRGQPQHFGDGTRLSIL.

This chain connects TRBV28 to TRBJ1-2; the D gene is possibly TRBD1 (5 bases). The ends were cut back, 6 bases at V and 2 bases at J, with 13 bases in the middle. The CDR3 consists of 14 residues. CDR1 is MDHEN and CDR2 is SYDVKM in the germline V gene. The CDR3 here is CASRSAGRNYGYTF. CDR3 nucleotide sequence: TGTGCCAGCAGATCAGCAGGGCGGAACTATGGCTACACCTTC.

J is TRBJ2-7 and V is TRBV19; D might be TRBD2 (5 bases). Germline values: CDR1 LNHDA, CDR2 SQIVND (reference sequence). The CDR3 sequence is 12 residues long. V was clipped by 10 bases and J by 5 bases, with 15 bases between them. The CDR3 protein is CATQNWGDEQYF. The CDR3 DNA follows: TGTGCCACCCAAAATTGGGGAGACGAGCAGTACTTC.

The chain is built from TRBV6-1 and TRBJ1-1, with D hard to call. V shed 5 bases and J shed 1 base, with 11 bases lying between them. Germline values: CDR1 MNHNS, CDR2 SASEGT. CDR3 size: 14 residues. The CDR3 DNA reads as TGTGCCAGCAGTAGACAATCAAGGAACACTGAAGCTTTCTTT. Protein product: CASSRQSRNTEAFF.

The chain joins TRBV5-1 to TRBJ2-2, with D unclear. V was trimmed by 6 bases and J by 0 bases, leaving 12 bases between them. The CDR3 totals 15 residues. Germline-derived CDR1 and CDR2 are SGHRS and YFSETQ. CDR3 amino acids: CASMIGSANTGELFF. The CDR3 region has the DNA TGCGCCAGCATGATCGGGTCGGCGAACACCGGGGAGCTGTTTTTT.

The chain recombines TRBV9 with TRBJ2-3; D call uncertain. Germline V CDR1 and CDR2: SGDLS, YYNGEE. V lost 2 bases to trimming and J lost 1 base, with 5 bases between them. CDR3 length: 13 amino acids. Here the CDR3 DNA reads TGTGCCAGCAGCGTGGCTGGCACAGATACGCAGTATTTT. Amino acid sequence: CASSVAGTDTQYF.

The CDR3 region has the DNA TGTGCCAGCACGACAGGGGGATTTCACTATGGCTACACCTTC. As protein: CASTTGGFHYGYTF. V and J are TRBV7-9 and TRBJ1-2; 9 bases line up with TRBD1. This CDR3 comprises 14 residues. V dropped 7 bases and J dropped 3; count of bases not matched to a gene: 6. Germline CDR1 SEHNR, CDR2 FQNEAQ (reference sequence). The variable domain in full, completed from reference TRBV7-9 and TRBJ1-2, reads DTGVSQNPRHKITKRGQNVTFRCDPISEHNRLYWYRQTLGQGPEFLTYFQNEAQLEKSRLLSDRFSAERPKGSFSTLEIQRTEQGDSAMYLCASTTGGFHYGYTFGSGTRLTVV.

Turning to this clone: One junction end does not reproduce the germline sequence, and a read error may be involved. CDR3 coding DNA: TGTGCTAGCAGCTTAGGGACAGGGAGGAACGGGGAGCTGTTTTTT. This translates into CASSLGTGRNGELFF. The chain carries TRBV7-7 and TRBJ2-2; 9 bases are a match to TRBD1. CDR1 and CDR2 (germline): SSHAT, FNYEAQ (reference sequence). The CDR3 extends over 15 amino acids.

This clone was seen a handful of times. This chain links TRBV10-1 with TRBJ1-1, with D possibly being TRBD1 (6 bases). The ends were cut back, 8 bases at V and 4 bases at J, with 14 bases in the middle. Germline V gene lookup returns CDR1 WNHNN and CDR2 SYGVQD (reference sequence). The length of the CDR3 is 13 residues. The CDR3 region has the DNA TGCGCCAGCCCCCTTACAGGGCTCACTGAAGCTTTCTTT. Translated: CASPLTGLTEAFF.

The chain couples TRBV7-2 to TRBJ1-2; no reliable D call. The CDR3 runs 11 residues. The ends were cut back, 5 bases at V and 7 bases at J, with 8 bases in the middle. CDR1 and CDR2 (germline): SGHTA, FQGNSA. CDR3 in amino acids: CASSPRVGYTF. For the CDR3, the DNA is TGTGCCAGCAGCCCCCGGGTTGGCTACACCTTC.

The J gene is TRBJ2-1, the V gene TRBV29-1; D possibly corresponds to TRBD1 (6 bases). The V gene lost 5 bases and the J gene lost 7 bases, with 6 bases spanning the gap. The CDR3 is 10 amino acids. Per germline, CDR1 SQVTM and CDR2 ANQGSEA. CDR3 DNA: TGCAGCGTTAGGGGGAATGAGCAGTTCTTC. Protein product: CSVRGNEQFF.

This clone was recorded a few times. The J gene is TRBJ1-6, the V gene TRBV2; 7 nucleotides align to TRBD1. Germline CDR1 is SNHLY and CDR2 is FYNNEI. The CDR3 contains 15 residues. The junction had 2 bases not matched to a gene; V was cut back by 4 bases and J by 2 bases. The chain's CDR3 is CASSGGQTYNSPLHF. The CDR3 nucleotides read TGTGCCAGCAGTGGGGGACAGACCTATAATTCACCCCTCCACTTT.

V is TRBV28 and J is TRBJ1-5; the match to TRBD1 covers 7 bases. Losses at the gene ends were 6 bases for V and 7 bases for J; bases not matched to a gene: 6. Germline-derived CDR1 and CDR2 are MDHEN and SYDVKM. The CDR3 loop spans 13 amino acids. CDR3 loop: CASRIGGEQPQHF. CDR3 DNA sequence: TGTGCCAGCAGAATAGGGGGCGAACAGCCCCAGCATTTT.

This clone was counted a single time. V gene TRBV28 combines with J gene TRBJ2-7, with 11 bases that match TRBD2. The V gene end was trimmed by 3 bases and the J gene end by 6 bases; junction bases not matched to a gene: 4. The CDR3 loop spans 14 amino acids. Looked up from germline, CDR1 is MDHEN and CDR2 is SYDVKM. CDR3 loop: CASSFSSGRFEQYF. Here the CDR3 DNA reads TGTGCCAGCAGTTTTTCTAGCGGGAGGTTCGAGCAGTACTTC.

The CDR3: CASSRTEQETQYF. Written as DNA, the CDR3 is TGTGCCAGCAGCAGGACAGAACAAGAGACCCAGTACTTC. V and J are TRBV6-4 and TRBJ2-5; D is perhaps TRBD1 (6 bases). V was pared by 6 bases and J by 2 bases, with 10 bases between. The CDR3 sequence is 13 residues long. Germline lookup yields CDR1 MRHNA and CDR2 SNTAGT.

The rearrangement joins TRBV10-2 to TRBJ2-7, with TRBD2 identical over 8 bases. V shed 2 bases, J shed 0 bases, and the junction held 3 bases outside the gene matches. This CDR3 comprises 15 residues. CDR1 and CDR2 from the germline V gene are WSHSY and SAAADI. The CDR3 coding sequence is TGCGCCAGCAGTGAGCCGGGAGGGAGCTCCTACGAGCAGTACTTC. This sequence encodes CASSEPGGSSYEQYF.

This clone is classed as large (0.1 to 1%). V usage is TRBV11-2 and J usage is TRBJ2-1; 11 bases map to TRBD2. Looked up from germline, CDR1 is SGHAT and CDR2 is FQNNGV. This CDR3 is 16 amino acids long. V shed 0 bases, J shed 8 bases, and the junction held 6 bases outside the gene matches. CDR3 protein: CASSLETSGGHYEQFF. CDR3 coding DNA: TGTGCCAGCAGCTTAGAAACTAGCGGGGGCCACTATGAGCAGTTCTTC.

The chain employs TRBV4-1 and TRBJ2-1; 8 nucleotides align to TRBD2. The germline CDR1 and CDR2 sequences are MGHRA and YSYEKL. The V segment lost 0 bases and the J segment 7 bases; nucleotides outside the gene matches: 8. The CDR3 sequence is 16 residues long. Here the CDR3 DNA reads TGCGCCAGCAGCCAAGAGTTCAGCGGGAGCTGGAATGAGCAGTTCTTC. Translating gives CASSQEFSGSWNEQFF.